Each of the 26 T cell receptor beta chains below was sequenced from the same sample in a study of blood T cell repertoires in COVID-19. The table came from immunoSEQ multiplex PCR; TCRdb's copy has only in-frame clones and leaves some out. The data show 56,000 or so clones, over 75% seen once. Sequencing was performed on peripheral blood. The source of these receptors is a human donor in a cohort sampled during active COVID-19.

This chain uses TRBV3-1 (or the pseudogene TRBV3-2) with TRBJ1-2; D is ambiguous. V was trimmed by 0 bases and J by 8 bases, leaving 7 bases between them. CDR3 length: 12 amino acids. Germline V lookup: CDR1 LGHDT, CDR2 YNNKEL (reference sequence). The CDR3 loop reads CASSQDSRGYTF. The DNA of the CDR3 is TGTGCCAGCAGCCAAGACAGCAGGGGCTACACCTTC.

This clone appeared once. This chain links TRBV9 with TRBJ2-7; 12 bases fit TRBD2. J gave up 5 bases and V 0 bases, and 12 bases lay outside the gene matches. The CDR3 covers 18 residues. Germline CDR1 is SGDLS and CDR2 is YYNGEE. The CDR3 DNA sequence: TGTGCCAGCAGCGTAGTTCCTAGCGGGAGGGCCGGATCCCACGAGCAGTACTTC. Protein sequence: CASSVVPSGRAGSHEQYF.

The chain joins TRBV9 to TRBJ2-7; a possible D gene is TRBD2 (6 bases). Trimming stripped 4 bases from V and 9 bases from J, with 17 bases between. In germline, CDR1 is SGDLS, CDR2 YYNGEE. CDR3 length: 13 residues. In DNA form, the CDR3 reads TGTGCCAGCAGCACCCACCCCCCGGGGGTGCAGTACTTC. It yields the protein CASSTHPPGVQYF. The variable domain in full, completed from reference TRBV9 and TRBJ2-7, reads DSGVTQTPKHLITATGQRVTLRCSPRSGDLSVYWYQQSLDQGLQFLIQYYNGEERAKGNILERFSAQQFPDLHSELNLSSLELGDSALYFCASSTHPPGVQYFGPGTRLTVT.

The chain employs TRBV5-1 and TRBJ2-1; TRBD2 might be the D (6 bases). The CDR3 runs 15 residues. V lost 0 bases and J 6 bases, leaving 13 bases between the germline ends. From germline, CDR1 is SGHRS and CDR2 YFSETQ. The CDR3 region has the DNA TGCGCCAGCAGCTTGGTGGGGGGAAATTTCAATGAGCAGTTCTTC. It translates to CASSLVGGNFNEQFF.

A few counts support this clone. The chain has TRBV28 and TRBJ1-1; 7 bases fit TRBD1. The length of the CDR3 is 13 residues. Germline loops: CDR1 MDHEN, CDR2 SYDVKM. V shed 7 bases, J shed 3 bases, and the junction held 5 bases outside the gene matches. In DNA, the CDR3 is TGTGCCAGCAACCCGGACAGGTACACTGAAGCTTTCTTT. Amino acid sequence: CASNPDRYTEAFF. The full variable domain, with the rest looked up from reference TRBV28 and TRBJ1-1, is DVKVTQSSRYLVKRTGEKVFLECVQDMDHENMFWYRQDPGLGLRLIYFSYDVKMKEKGDIPEGYSVSREKKERFSLILESASTNQTSMYLCASNPDRYTEAFFGQGTRLTVV.

J is TRBJ2-5 and V is TRBV28; 11 nucleotides agree with TRBD2. Trimming took 8 bases from V and 7 from J; bases not matched to a gene: 12. This CDR3 comprises 15 residues. Germline CDR1 MDHEN, CDR2 SYDVKM. In nucleotides, the CDR3 is TGTGCCAGCGGCCTAGCGGGAGGTACAGGCGTGACCCAGTACTTC. It translates to CASGLAGGTGVTQYF.

The rearrangement links TRBV14 to TRBJ2-7; tentative D call: TRBD1 (6 bases). The CDR3 is made up of 15 amino acids. Per germline, CDR1 SGHDN and CDR2 FVKESK. V was trimmed by 4 bases and J by 5 bases, leaving 18 bases between them. CDR3 DNA sequence: TGTGCCAGCAGCCCCCATGCCAGGGGTCGGAACGAGCAGTACTTC. This sequence encodes CASSPHARGRNEQYF.

This chain uses TRBV9 with TRBJ1-2; D gene unclear. With 3 bases removed from V and 8 bases from J, the gap between germline ends came to 11 bases. In germline, CDR1 is SGDLS, CDR2 YYNGEE. The CDR3 has 12 amino acids. CDR3 in amino acids: CASSESRKGYTF. The CDR3 region has the DNA TGTGCCAGCAGCGAGAGCAGGAAAGGCTACACCTTC.

The chain combines TRBV13 with TRBJ1-2; 9 positions match TRBD1. This CDR3 comprises 14 residues. Germline lookup yields CDR1 PRHDT and CDR2 FYEKMQ (reference sequence). V was clipped by 2 bases and J by 7 bases; unmatched bases: 5. The DNA of the CDR3 is TGTGCCAGCAGCTTAAGGGACAGGGCGTCTGGCTACACCTTC. This encodes CASSLRDRASGYTF.

The sample holds a few counts of this clone. V usage is TRBV7-2 and J usage is TRBJ1-1; D gene unclear. Germline assignment: CDR1 SGHTA and CDR2 FQGNSA. The CDR3 totals 13 residues. The ends were cut back, 6 bases at V and 1 base at J, with 9 bases in the middle. The CDR3 is CASSPGGNTEAFF. The CDR3 DNA reads as TGTGCCAGCAGTCCCGGCGGGAACACTGAAGCTTTCTTT.

A single count supports this clone. The V and J genes are TRBV21-1 and TRBJ1-2; the listed D gene, TRBD1, was not tested against the DNA. TRBV21-1 counts as a pseudogene. The CDR3 covers 17 residues. Here the CDR3 reads CASSTNRDPSLLSGYTF. The CDR3 DNA is TGTGCCAGCAGCACAAACAGGGATCCAAGCCTATTGAGCGGCTACACCTTC.

CDR3 sequence: CASSQNRVGGYTF. The CDR3 DNA is TGTGCCAGCAGTCAAAACAGGGTAGGGGGCTACACCTTC. The chain recombines TRBV28 with TRBJ1-2; possible D gene TRBD1, 6 bases. Germline V lookup: CDR1 MDHEN, CDR2 SYDVKM. The length of the CDR3 is 13 residues. Trimming removed 5 bases from V and 8 bases from J, with 15 bases in between.

The rearrangement links TRBV11-2 to TRBJ2-1, with D hard to call. Germline V gene sequence: CDR1 SGHAT, CDR2 FQNNGV. The CDR3 length is 14 residues. Trimming cost V 5 bases and J 9 bases, with 17 bases left between them. The CDR3 nucleotides are TGTGCCAGCAGCCCTCGAGAGGTTTTAGGTGAGCAGTTCTTC. Protein product: CASSPREVLGEQFF.

The chain couples TRBV11-2 to TRBJ2-1; TRBD2 matches 11 bases. There are 14 residues in the CDR3. CDR1 and CDR2 from the germline V gene are SGHAT and FQNNGV. With 6 bases clipped from V and 5 bases from J, the junction kept 3 bases outside the gene matches. The CDR3 is CASSRLAGNNEQFF. CDR3 DNA sequence: TGTGCCAGCAGTAGACTAGCGGGAAACAATGAGCAGTTCTTC.

The CDR3 bases are TGTGCCAGCAGTGTCGGACAGGGAGCTCACTACACCTTC. This encodes CASSVGQGAHYTF. The chain carries TRBV6-6 and TRBJ1-2; 8 bases agree with TRBD1. The germline V gene has CDR1 MNHNY and CDR2 SVGAGI (reference sequence). The CDR3 spans 13 residues. Trimming cost V 5 bases and J 10 bases; bases outside gene matches: 9.

The chain is built from TRBV6-4 and TRBJ2-1, with 8 bases matching TRBD1. After removal of 6 bases from V and 9 bases from J, the junction contained 4 bases not matched to a gene. The CDR3 is 12 residues long. Germline CDR1 reads MRHNA; CDR2 reads SNTAGT. The CDR3 sequence is CASSTGGGEQFF. The CDR3 DNA reads as TGTGCCAGCAGCACAGGGGGAGGTGAGCAGTTCTTC.

The rearrangement uses TRBV10-3 and TRBJ1-3; no clear D gene. V lost 6 bases, J lost 0 bases, and 6 bases lay in between. Germline V gene sequence: CDR1 ENHRY, CDR2 SYGVKD. This CDR3 contains 13 residues. CDR3 sequence (DNA): TGTGCCATCAGAGGGAGCTCTGGAAACACCATATATTTT. Its protein product is CAIRGSSGNTIYF.

The CDR3 nucleotides read TGTGCCAGCAGGCGGGACAGCTGGGACGAAAAACTGTTTTTT. Amino acids: CASRRDSWDEKLFF. The chain joins TRBV5-5 to TRBJ1-4; 7 nucleotides agree with TRBD1. The CDR3 covers 14 residues. CDR1 and CDR2 (germline): SGHKS, YYEKEE (reference sequence). Trimming removed 5 bases from V and 8 bases from J; junction bases left unmatched: 9.

The V gene is TRBV15, the J gene TRBJ2-3, with D possibly being TRBD2 (5 bases). CDR1 and CDR2 (germline): LNHNV, YYDKDF (reference sequence). The CDR3 is 13 residues long. The V end was cut by 5 bases, the J end by 6 bases, with 12 bases between. CDR3 region: CATSGGLWDTQYF. The CDR3 DNA sequence: TGTGCCACCAGCGGCGGACTGTGGGATACGCAGTATTTT.

V gene TRBV28 combines with J gene TRBJ2-2; 12 positions match TRBD2. Germline V lookup: CDR1 MDHEN, CDR2 SYDVKM. The CDR3 sequence is 18 residues long. With 5 bases clipped from V and 5 bases from J, the junction kept 12 bases outside the gene matches. CDR3 sequence reads: CASSPRLAGALRTGELFF. CDR3 coding DNA: TGTGCCAGCAGTCCGAGACTAGCGGGAGCCTTAAGGACCGGGGAGCTGTTTTTT.

The chain combines TRBV5-8 with TRBJ1-2; tentative D call: TRBD1 (5 bases). The germline V gene has CDR1 SGHTS and CDR2 YDEGEE. Between the trimmed V and J ends, which lost 5 bases and 13 bases, there was a span of 30 bases. The CDR3 loop spans 16 amino acids. The CDR3 protein is CASRRRDPQMGLLSTF. CDR3 coding DNA: TGTGCCAGCAGACGCCGGGACCCCCAGATGGGACTATTAAGCACCTTC.

This clone appeared once. The J gene is TRBJ2-3, the V gene TRBV30, with TRBD2 matching over 15 bases. The CDR3 has 17 amino acids. Trimming removed 3 bases from V and 9 bases from J; junction bases left unmatched: 13. In germline, CDR1 is GTSNPN, CDR2 SVGIG (reference sequence). The CDR3 DNA follows: TGTGCCTGGAGACCCCCGCTGGGACTAGCGGGAGGTGGAACGCAGTATTTT. Translated: CAWRPPLGLAGGGTQYF.

The gene calls are TRBV5-1 and TRBJ2-1, with 7 bases fitting TRBD2. Germline V gene data show CDR1 as SGHRS and CDR2 as YFSETQ. J lost 0 bases, V lost 3 bases, and 12 bases had no gene match. This CDR3 has 18 residues. As DNA, the CDR3 is TGCGCCAGCAGCTCCGGACTAGTTTGGGACCTCTCCTACAATGAGCAGTTCTTC. Protein: CASSSGLVWDLSYNEQFF.

This sequence joins TRBV5-1 and TRBJ2-1; D might be TRBD1 (9 bases). V was cut by 0 bases and J by 8 bases, with 18 bases left in between. Looked up from germline, CDR1 is SGHRS and CDR2 is YFSETQ. The CDR3 is 16 amino acids. The CDR3 DNA reads TGCGCCAGCAGCTTGGCGGGGGGGACAGGGCACCATGAGCAGTTCTTC. Translation: CASSLAGGTGHHEQFF.

This rearrangement joins TRBV29-1 to TRBJ2-3; D unresolved. The CDR3 totals 16 residues. V lost 5 bases and J 0 bases, leaving 18 bases between the germline ends. CDR1 is SQVTM and CDR2 is ANQGSEA in the germline V gene. The CDR3 spells CSVTIGGISSTDTQYF. The DNA of the CDR3 is TGCAGCGTTACCATAGGCGGCATTTCCAGCACAGATACGCAGTATTTT.

This clone was detected once. The CDR3 nucleotides read TGTGCCAGCTCACCACTCTCGGGTCAGCCCCAGCATTTT. Amino acid sequence: CASSPLSGQPQHF. This sequence joins TRBV18 and TRBJ1-5; no firm D call. This CDR3 is built from 13 residues. Germline V CDR1 and CDR2: KGHSH, LQKENI. The V and J ends lost 1 base and 6 bases respectively, with 7 bases between them.